A selection of T cell receptor beta chains follows, all from one sample in a study of blood T cell repertoires in COVID-19. Profiled with immunoSEQ multiplex PCR; TCRdb holds only in-frame clones, not every one. This repertoire shows almost 250,000 clones, about nine tenths found once; its top ten account for around 1.5%. The material sequenced was peripheral blood. These receptors came from a woman aged 55-70 years who had recovered from COVID-19. The CDR3 runs from the conserved cysteine through the conserved F or W. The D gene is left open where the match is weak. Not all rows give a size; the values are once, few, many and, for expanded clones, a class.

J: TRBJ1-1
V: TRBV6-2/TRBV6-3
size: .
D: TRBD1
CDR3: CASSHTPRGTGMGEAFF
DNA: TGTGCCAGCAGCCATACCCCTCGGGGGACAGGGATGGGTGAAGCTTTCTTT

J: TRBJ2-3
V: TRBV2
size: .
D: TRBD2
CDR3: CAIPRESRGVTGTQYF
DNA: TGTGCCATCCCCCGGGAATCGCGGGGGGTCACGGGTACGCAGTATTTT

J: TRBJ1-5
V: TRBV4-1
size: .
D: .
CDR3: CASSQGTGKRAQPQHF
DNA: TGCGCCAGCAGCCAAGGTACAGGGAAAAGGGCTCAGCCCCAGCATTTT

J: TRBJ1-2
V: TRBV5-4
size: .
D: TRBD1
CDR3: CASSSRDRGIYGYTF
DNA: TGTGCCAGCAGCTCCCGGGACAGGGGGATTTATGGCTACACCTTC

J: TRBJ2-1
V: TRBV7-2
size: .
D: TRBD1
CDR3: CASSSGQGIYEQFF
DNA: TGTGCCAGCAGTTCGGGACAGGGTATATATGAGCAGTTCTTC

J: TRBJ2-7
V: TRBV2
size: .
D: .
CDR3: CASSPVGPREQYF
DNA: TGTGCCAGCAGCCCCGTTGGGCCACGCGAGCAGTACTTC

J: TRBJ2-7
V: TRBV7-9
size: .
D: TRBD1
CDR3: CASSFGTAMYYEQYF
DNA: TGTGCCAGCAGCTTTGGGACAGCGATGTACTACGAGCAGTACTTC

J: TRBJ2-3
V: TRBV19
size: once
D: TRBD2
CDR3: CASSATSGGADTQYF
DNA: TGTGCCAGTAGTGCGACTAGCGGGGGGGCGGATACGCAGTATTTT

J: TRBJ1-1
V: TRBV28
size: .
D: .
CDR3: CASSPRGGGNTEAFF
DNA: TGTGCCAGCAGTCCTCGAGGCGGCGGGAACACTGAAGCTTTCTTT

J: TRBJ2-1
V: TRBV9
size: .
D: TRBD2
CDR3: CASSPRTSGADYNEQFF
DNA: TGTGCCAGCAGCCCCCGGACTAGCGGGGCGGACTACAATGAGCAGTTCTTC

J: TRBJ1-6
V: TRBV4-1
size: .
D: TRBD1
CDR3: CASSREAGTGSVTLHF
DNA: TGCGCCAGCAGCCGAGAGGCTGGGACAGGGAGCGTAACCCTCCACTTT

J: TRBJ1-2
V: TRBV28
size: .
D: .
CDR3: CASSLWQRQTNYGYTF
DNA: TGTGCCAGCAGTTTATGGCAGAGACAGACTAACTATGGCTACACCTTC

J: TRBJ2-2
V: TRBV20-1
size: .
D: TRBD2
CDR3: CSASTSGGSGELFF
DNA: TGCAGTGCTAGTACTAGCGGGGGATCCGGGGAGCTGTTTTTT

J: TRBJ2-5
V: TRBV11-2
size: .
D: .
CDR3: CASTRTNQETQYF
DNA: TGTGCCAGCACCAGGACTAATCAAGAGACCCAGTACTTC

J: TRBJ2-3
V: TRBV7-9
size: .
D: TRBD2
CDR3: CASSLLAGGITDTQYF
DNA: TGTGCCAGCAGCTTACTTGCGGGGGGGATCACAGATACGCAGTATTTT

J: TRBJ1-2
V: TRBV9
size: .
D: TRBD1
CDR3: CASSAGTGSVVRYTF
DNA: TGTGCCAGCAGCGCCGGGACAGGGTCGGTCGTTCGCTACACCTTC

J: TRBJ2-3
V: TRBV19
size: .
D: .
CDR3: CASESTDTQYF
DNA: TGTGCCAGTGAGAGCACAGATACGCAGTATTTT

J: TRBJ2-7
V: TRBV27
size: .
D: TRBD1
CDR3: CASSLIGTAIYEQYF
DNA: TGTGCCAGCAGTTTAATCGGGACAGCTATCTACGAGCAGTACTTC

J: TRBJ2-7
V: TRBV7-9
size: .
D: .
CDR3: CASSPDSDEQYF
DNA: TGTGCCAGCAGCCCCGACAGCGACGAGCAGTACTTC

J: TRBJ2-7
V: TRBV6-6
size: .
D: TRBD2
CDR3: CASSYAGTPRGVDF
DNA: TGTGCCAGCAGTTACGCCGGGACTCCTCGGGGGGTCGACTTC

J: TRBJ2-2
V: TRBV15
size: .
D: .
CDR3: CATSRVLSTNTGELFF
DNA: TGTGCCACCAGCAGAGTCTTATCTACGAACACCGGGGAGCTGTTTTTT

J: TRBJ1-2
V: TRBV5-1
size: .
D: TRBD1
CDR3: CASSLDAPGTGWGYTF
DNA: TGCGCCAGCAGCTTGGACGCCCCCGGGACAGGGTGGGGCTACACCTTC

J: TRBJ2-4
V: TRBV28
size: .
D: TRBD1
CDR3: CASSPSGQGVTKNIQYF
DNA: TGTGCCAGCAGTCCCAGCGGACAGGGGGTAACCAAAAACATTCAGTACTTC

J: TRBJ1-2
V: TRBV5-4
size: .
D: TRBD1
CDR3: CASSSAFRQGAYGYTF
DNA: TGTGCCAGCAGCTCGGCCTTTAGGCAGGGGGCCTATGGCTACACCTTC

J: TRBJ1-1
V: TRBV29-1
size: .
D: .
CDR3: CSVPRAGEILHTEAFF
DNA: TGCAGCGTCCCAAGGGCGGGGGAAATTTTGCACACTGAAGCTTTCTTT

J: TRBJ2-3
V: TRBV19
size: .
D: .
CDR3: CASSMSGTDTQYF
DNA: TGTGCCAGTAGTATGTCGGGCACAGATACGCAGTATTTT

J: TRBJ2-3
V: TRBV29-1
size: .
D: TRBD1
CDR3: CSVSTPRDRGTTQYF
DNA: TGCAGCGTTTCTACCCCCCGGGACAGGGGGACTACGCAGTATTTT